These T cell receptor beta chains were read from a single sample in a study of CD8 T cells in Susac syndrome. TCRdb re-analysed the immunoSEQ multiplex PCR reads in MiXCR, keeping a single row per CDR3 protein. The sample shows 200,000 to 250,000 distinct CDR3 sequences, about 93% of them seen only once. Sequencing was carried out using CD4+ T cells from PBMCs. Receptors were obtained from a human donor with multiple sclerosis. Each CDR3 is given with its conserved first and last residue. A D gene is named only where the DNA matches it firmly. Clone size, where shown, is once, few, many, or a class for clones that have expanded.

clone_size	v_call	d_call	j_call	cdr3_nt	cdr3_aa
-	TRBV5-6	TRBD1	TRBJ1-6	TGTGCCAGCAGCTTGCGGGACAGGGGCCGACCTTTCCTCTATAATTCCCCCCTCCACTTT	CASSLRDRGRPFLYNSPLHF
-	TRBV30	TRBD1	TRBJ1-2	TGTGCCTGGAGGGGGGGACAGATTTCTTATGGCTACACCTTC	CAWRGGQISYGYTF
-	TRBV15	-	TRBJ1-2	TGTGCCACCAGCAGAGGGTCAGTGGTGGGCTATGGCTACACCTTC	CATSRGSVVGYGYTF
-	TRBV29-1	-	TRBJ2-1	TGCAGCGTTGAAGCAGGATACAATGAGCAGTTCTTC	CSVEAGYNEQFF
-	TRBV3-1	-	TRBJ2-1	TGTGCCAGCAGCCTCCCCTCCGAGCTAGGAATTTACAATGAGCAGTTCTTC	CASSLPSELGIYNEQFF
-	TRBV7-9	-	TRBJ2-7	TGTGCCAGCAGCTTTAGGGGGGGTGCCTACGAGCAGTACTTC	CASSFRGGAYEQYF
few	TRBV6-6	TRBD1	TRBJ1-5	TGTGCCAGCAGCTTACAGGGGGCCCTCAATCAGCCCCAGCATTTT	CASSLQGALNQPQHF
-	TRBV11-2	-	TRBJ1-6	TGTGCCAGCAGCATGACCCAGGAAACGTCACCCCTCCACTTT	CASSMTQETSPLHF
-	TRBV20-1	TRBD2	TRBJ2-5	TGCAGTGCTAGTGGACTAGCGGGGGGTCAAGAGACCCAGTACTTC	CSASGLAGGQETQYF
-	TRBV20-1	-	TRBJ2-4	TGCAGTGCAGTAGACGGACTAGCCAAAAACATTCAGTACTTC	CSAVDGLAKNIQYF
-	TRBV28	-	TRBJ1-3	TGTGCCAGCATACTAAGCGGGGTTGGAGGAAACACCATATATTTT	CASILSGVGGNTIYF
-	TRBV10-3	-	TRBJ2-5	TGTGCCATCAGCCAGGGGGCGGGGGTTATCCAGTACTTC	CAISQGAGVIQYF
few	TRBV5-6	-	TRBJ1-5	TGTGCCAGCAGCTTGGGTGGGTATAGCAATCAGCCCCAGCATTTT	CASSLGGYSNQPQHF
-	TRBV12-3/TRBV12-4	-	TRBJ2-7	TGTGCCAGCAGCCCCCTCCCACTCGGTCGCCCCTACGAGCAGTACTTC	CASSPLPLGRPYEQYF
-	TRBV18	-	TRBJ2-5	TGTGCCAGCTCACCTTCTAAAGAGACCCAGTACTTC	CASSPSKETQYF
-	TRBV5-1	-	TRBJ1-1	TGCGCCAGCAGCTTGTTGGGGTCTGGAGACACTGAAGCTTTCTTT	CASSLLGSGDTEAFF
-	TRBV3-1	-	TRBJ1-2	TGTGCCAGCAACAGCCCTTTAGCAAACACGGACTCCTATGGCTACACCTTC	CASNSPLANTDSYGYTF
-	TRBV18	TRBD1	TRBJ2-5	TGTGCCAGCTCGCCTGACAGGGTGGGACAACGGGAGACCCAGTACTTC	CASSPDRVGQRETQYF
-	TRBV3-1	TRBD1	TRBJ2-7	TGTGCCAGCAGCCCGACGACAGGGAGCTTCTACGAGCAGTACTTC	CASSPTTGSFYEQYF
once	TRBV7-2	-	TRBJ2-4	TGTGCCAGCAGCTTAGGGACAGACTGGGGGAACATTCAGTACTTC	CASSLGTDWGNIQYF
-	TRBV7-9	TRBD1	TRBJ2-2	TGTGCCAGCAACTTCATCGGGACAGCGAACACCGGGGAGCTGTTTTTT	CASNFIGTANTGELFF
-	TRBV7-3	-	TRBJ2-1	TGTGCCAGCAGTCCGCCGCGGGCGAGTCACAATGAGCAGTTCTTC	CASSPPRASHNEQFF
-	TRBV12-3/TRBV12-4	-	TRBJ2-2	TGTGCCAGCAGGTGGGGGGGGCACACCGGGGAGCTGTTTTTT	CASRWGGHTGELFF
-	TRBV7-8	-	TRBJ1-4	TGTGCCAGCAGCTTAACTCGAACCAGAGGTGAAAAACTGTTTTTT	CASSLTRTRGEKLFF
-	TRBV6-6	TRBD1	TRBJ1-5	TGTGCCAGCAGTTACGGGACAGAGAATGGTCAGCCCCAGCATTTT	CASSYGTENGQPQHF